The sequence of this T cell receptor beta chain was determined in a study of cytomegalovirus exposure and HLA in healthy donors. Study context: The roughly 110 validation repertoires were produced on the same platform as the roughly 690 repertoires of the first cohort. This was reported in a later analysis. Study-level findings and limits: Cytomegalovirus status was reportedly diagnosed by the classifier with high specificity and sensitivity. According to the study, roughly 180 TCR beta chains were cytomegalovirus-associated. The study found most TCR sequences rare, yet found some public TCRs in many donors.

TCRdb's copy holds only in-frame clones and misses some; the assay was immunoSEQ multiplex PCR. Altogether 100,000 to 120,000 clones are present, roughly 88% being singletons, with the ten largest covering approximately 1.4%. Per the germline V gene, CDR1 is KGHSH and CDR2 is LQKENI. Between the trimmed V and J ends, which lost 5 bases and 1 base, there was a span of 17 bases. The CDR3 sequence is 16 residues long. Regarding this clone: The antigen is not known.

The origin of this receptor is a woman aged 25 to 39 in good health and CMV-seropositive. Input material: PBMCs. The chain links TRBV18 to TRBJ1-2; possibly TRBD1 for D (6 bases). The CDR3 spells CASSSNRDTYNYGYTF. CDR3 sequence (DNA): TGTGCCAGCTCATCCAACCGGGACACCTATAACTATGGCTACACCTTC. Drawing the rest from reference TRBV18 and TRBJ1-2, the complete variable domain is NAGVMQNPRHLVRRRGQEARLRCSPMKGHSHVYWYRQLPEEGLKFMVYLQKENIIDESGMPKERFSAEFPKEGPSILRIQQVVRGDSAAYFCASSSNRDTYNYGYTFGSGTRLTVV.